This T cell receptor beta chain was sequenced during a study of neurological immune-mediated disorders. Study-level results: No CDR3 amino acid sequences recurred among expanded clones across subjects, suggesting private repertoires in all groups.

Time point denoted: longitudinal time-point 3. TCRdb independently ran MiXCR on the 5' RACE reads; one entry per CDR3 protein. The sample holds some 89,000 distinct CDR3 sequences; under 4.5% are singletons and the top ten take 4.5% to 6%. This clonotype was counted many times. Its antigen is unidentified. Mismatch with germline at one junction end may stem from a read error. Germline V lookup: CDR1 MNHEY, CDR2 SMNVEV (reference sequence). The CDR3 covers 15 residues. The sequence derives from a woman in her sixties or seventies with multiple sclerosis. This chain uses TRBV27 with TRBJ2-7; 7 bases match TRBD2. Sequences were obtained from PBMCs. The CDR3 region is CASSVNSGVSFEQYF. The CDR3 DNA reads TGTGCCAGCAGTGTAAACAGCGGGGTTTCCTTCGAGCAGTACTTC.